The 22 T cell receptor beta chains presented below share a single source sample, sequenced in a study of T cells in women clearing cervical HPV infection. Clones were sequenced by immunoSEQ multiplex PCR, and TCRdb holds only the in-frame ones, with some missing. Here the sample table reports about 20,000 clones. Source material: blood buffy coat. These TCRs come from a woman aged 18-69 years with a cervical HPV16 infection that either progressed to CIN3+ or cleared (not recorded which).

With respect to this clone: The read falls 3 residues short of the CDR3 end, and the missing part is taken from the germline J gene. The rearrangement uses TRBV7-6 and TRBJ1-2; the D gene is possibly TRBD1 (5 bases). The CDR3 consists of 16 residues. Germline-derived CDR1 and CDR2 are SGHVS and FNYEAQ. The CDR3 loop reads CASSLGLAGPPGDYTF. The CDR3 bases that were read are TGTGCCAGCAGCTTAGGTCTAGCGGGGCCCCCCGGTGAC.

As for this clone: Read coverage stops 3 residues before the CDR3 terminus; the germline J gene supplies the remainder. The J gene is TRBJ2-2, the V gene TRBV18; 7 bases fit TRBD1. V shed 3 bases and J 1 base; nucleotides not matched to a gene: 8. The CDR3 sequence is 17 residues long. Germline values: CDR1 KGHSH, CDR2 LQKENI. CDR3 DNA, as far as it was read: TGTGCCAGCTCACCCTTCAAGACAGGGAGGAACACCGGGGAG. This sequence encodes CASSPFKTGRNTGE. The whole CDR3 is CASSPFKTGRNTGELFF. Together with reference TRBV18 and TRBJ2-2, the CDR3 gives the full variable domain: NAGVMQNPRHLVRRRGQEARLRCSPMKGHSHVYWYRQLPEEGLKFMVYLQKENIIDESGMPKERFSAEFPKEGPSILRIQQVVRGDSAAYFCASSPFKTGRNTGELFFGEGSRLTVL.

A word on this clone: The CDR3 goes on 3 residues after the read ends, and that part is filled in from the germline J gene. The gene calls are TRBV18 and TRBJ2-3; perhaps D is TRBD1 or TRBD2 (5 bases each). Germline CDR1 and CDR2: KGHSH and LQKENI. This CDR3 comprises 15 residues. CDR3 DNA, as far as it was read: TGTGCCAGCTCCCCGCTCGACAGTTGGGGAGAGACG. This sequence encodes CASSPLDSWGET. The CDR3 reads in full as CASSPLDSWGETQYF.

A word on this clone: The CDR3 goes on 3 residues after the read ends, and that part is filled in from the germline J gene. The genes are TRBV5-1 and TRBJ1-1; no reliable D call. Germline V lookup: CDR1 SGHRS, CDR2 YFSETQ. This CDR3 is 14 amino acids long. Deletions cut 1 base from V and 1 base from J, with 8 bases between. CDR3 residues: CASSLNEGNTEAFF. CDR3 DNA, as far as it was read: TGCGCCAGCAGCTTGAACGAGGGGAACACTGAA.

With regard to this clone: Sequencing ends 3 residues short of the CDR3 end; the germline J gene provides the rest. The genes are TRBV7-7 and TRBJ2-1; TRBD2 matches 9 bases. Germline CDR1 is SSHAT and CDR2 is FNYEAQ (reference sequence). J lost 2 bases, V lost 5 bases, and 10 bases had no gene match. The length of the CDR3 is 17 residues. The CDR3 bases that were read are TGTGCCAGCAGCCCCGCGAATAGCGGGAGAACCTACAATGAG. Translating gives CASSPANSGRTYNE. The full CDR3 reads CASSPANSGRTYNEQFF.

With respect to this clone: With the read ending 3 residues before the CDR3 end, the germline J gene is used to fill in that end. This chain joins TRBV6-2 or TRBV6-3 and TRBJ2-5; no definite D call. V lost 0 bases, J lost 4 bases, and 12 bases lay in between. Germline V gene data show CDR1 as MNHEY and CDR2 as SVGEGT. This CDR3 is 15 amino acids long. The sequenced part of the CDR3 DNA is TGTGCCAGCAGTTACTCGGTACGCAAAGGAGAGACC. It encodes CASSYSVRKGET. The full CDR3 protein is CASSYSVRKGETQYF.

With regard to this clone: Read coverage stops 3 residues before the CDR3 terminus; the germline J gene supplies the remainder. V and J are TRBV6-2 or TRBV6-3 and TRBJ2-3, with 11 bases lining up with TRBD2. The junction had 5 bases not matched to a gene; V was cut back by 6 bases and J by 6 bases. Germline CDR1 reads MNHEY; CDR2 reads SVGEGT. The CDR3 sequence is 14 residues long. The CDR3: CASRLAGASDTQYF. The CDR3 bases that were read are TGTGCCAGCAGACTAGCGGGGGCCAGCGATACG.

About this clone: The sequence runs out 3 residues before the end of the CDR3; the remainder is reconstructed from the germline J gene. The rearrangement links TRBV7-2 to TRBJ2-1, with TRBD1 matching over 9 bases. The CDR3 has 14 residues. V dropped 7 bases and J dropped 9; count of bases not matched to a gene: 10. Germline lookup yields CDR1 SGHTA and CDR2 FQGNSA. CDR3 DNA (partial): TGTGCCAGCAATCTGGACAGGGGAAAGGGTGAG. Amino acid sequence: CASNLDRGKGE. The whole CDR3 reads CASNLDRGKGEQFF.

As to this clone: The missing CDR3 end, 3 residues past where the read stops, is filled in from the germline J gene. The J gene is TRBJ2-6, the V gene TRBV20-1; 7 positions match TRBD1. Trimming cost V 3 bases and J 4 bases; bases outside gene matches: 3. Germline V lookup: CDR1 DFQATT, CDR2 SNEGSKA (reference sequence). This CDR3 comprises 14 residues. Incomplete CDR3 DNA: TGCAGTGCTAGGACAGGGTCCGGGGCCAACGTC. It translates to CSARTGSGANV. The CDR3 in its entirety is CSARTGSGANVLTF.

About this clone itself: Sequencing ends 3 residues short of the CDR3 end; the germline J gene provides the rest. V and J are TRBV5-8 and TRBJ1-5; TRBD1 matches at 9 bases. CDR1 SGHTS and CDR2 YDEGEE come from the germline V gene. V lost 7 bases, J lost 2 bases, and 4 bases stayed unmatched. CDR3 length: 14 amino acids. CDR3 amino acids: CASPGDRGNQPQHF. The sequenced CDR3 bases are TGTGCCAGCCCCGGGGACAGGGGCAATCAGCCC.

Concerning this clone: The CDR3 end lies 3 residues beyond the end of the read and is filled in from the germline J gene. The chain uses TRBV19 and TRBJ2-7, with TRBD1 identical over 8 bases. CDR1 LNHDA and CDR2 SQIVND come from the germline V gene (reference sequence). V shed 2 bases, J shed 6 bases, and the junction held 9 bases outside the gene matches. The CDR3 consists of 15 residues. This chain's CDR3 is CASSIITGGSIEQYF. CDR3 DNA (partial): TGTGCCAGTAGTATAATAACAGGGGGATCTATCGAG.

The CDR3 DNA, read in part, is TGTGCCAGCAGTTACGATCAAGCGAGTACC. Its protein product is CASSYDQAST. The full CDR3 is CASSYDQASTYTF. The V and J genes are TRBV6-2 or TRBV6-3 and TRBJ1-2; D not certain. The CDR3 end lies 3 residues beyond the end of the read and is filled in from the germline J gene. This CDR3 region has 13 residues. The germline V gene encodes CDR1 MNHEY and CDR2 SVGEGT.

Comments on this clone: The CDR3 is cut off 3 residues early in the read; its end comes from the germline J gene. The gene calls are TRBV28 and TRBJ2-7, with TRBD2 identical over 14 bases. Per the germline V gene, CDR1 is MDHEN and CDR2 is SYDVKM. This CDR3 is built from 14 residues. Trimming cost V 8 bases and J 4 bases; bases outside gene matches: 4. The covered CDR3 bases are TGTGCCAGCGGACTAGCGGGAGGTTTGTACGAG. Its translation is CASGLAGGLYE. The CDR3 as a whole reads CASGLAGGLYEQYF. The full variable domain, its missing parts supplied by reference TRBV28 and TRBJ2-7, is DVKVTQSSRYLVKRTGEKVFLECVQDMDHENMFWYRQDPGLGLRLIYFSYDVKMKEKGDIPEGYSVSREKKERFSLILESASTNQTSMYLCASGLAGGLYEQYFGPGTRLTVT.

CDR3: CASSLVAGGSEQFF. Partial CDR3 DNA: TGTGCCAGCAGCTTGGTAGCGGGAGGGAGTGAG. V and J are TRBV12-3 or TRBV12-4 and TRBJ2-1, with 11 bases identical to TRBD2. With the read ending 3 residues before the CDR3 end, the germline J gene is used to fill in that end. V lost 6 bases, J lost 9 bases, and 7 bases stayed unmatched. CDR3 size: 14 residues.

Partial CDR3 DNA: TGTGCCAGCAGTGAGACAGCCTACGAG. Translating it yields CASSETAYE. The CDR3, in full, reads CASSETAYEQYF. The rearrangement links TRBV2 to TRBJ2-7; D is possibly TRBD1 (5 bases). The read ends 3 residues early relative to the CDR3; the germline J gene fills the gap. From germline, CDR1 is SNHLY and CDR2 FYNNEI. Trimming took 3 bases from V and 2 from J, leaving 5 bases between them. This CDR3 has 12 residues.

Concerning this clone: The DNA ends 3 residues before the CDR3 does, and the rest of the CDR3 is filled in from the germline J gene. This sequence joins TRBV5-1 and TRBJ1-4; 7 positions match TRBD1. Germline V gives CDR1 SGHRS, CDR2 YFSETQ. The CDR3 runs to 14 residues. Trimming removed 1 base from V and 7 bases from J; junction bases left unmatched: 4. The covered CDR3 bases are TGCGCCAGCAGCTTGACAGGGGAAGGTGAAAAA. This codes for CASSLTGEGEK. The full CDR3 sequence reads CASSLTGEGEKLFF.

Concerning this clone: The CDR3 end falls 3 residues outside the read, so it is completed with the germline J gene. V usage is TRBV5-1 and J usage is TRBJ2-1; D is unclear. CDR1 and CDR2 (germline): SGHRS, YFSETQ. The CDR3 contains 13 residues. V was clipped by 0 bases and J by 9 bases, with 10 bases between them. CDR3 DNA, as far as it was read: TGCGCCAGCAGCTTGGGACTGGCTACTGAG. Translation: CASSLGLATE. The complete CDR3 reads CASSLGLATEQFF.

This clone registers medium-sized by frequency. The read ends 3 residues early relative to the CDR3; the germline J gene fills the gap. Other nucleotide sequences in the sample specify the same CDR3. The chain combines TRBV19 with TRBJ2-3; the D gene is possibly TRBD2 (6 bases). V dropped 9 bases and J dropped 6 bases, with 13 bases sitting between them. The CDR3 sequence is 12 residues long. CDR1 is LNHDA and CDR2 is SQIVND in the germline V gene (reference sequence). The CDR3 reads CASRLSGDTQYF. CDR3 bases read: TGTGCCAGCCGACTTAGCGGTGATACG.

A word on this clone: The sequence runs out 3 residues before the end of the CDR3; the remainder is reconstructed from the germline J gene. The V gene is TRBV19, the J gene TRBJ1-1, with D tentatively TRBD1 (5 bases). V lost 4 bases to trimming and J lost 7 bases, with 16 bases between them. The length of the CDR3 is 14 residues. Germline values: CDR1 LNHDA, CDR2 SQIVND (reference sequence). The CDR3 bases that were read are TGTGCCAGTAGTAGCTATTCCAGGGTAGGTGAA. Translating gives CASSSYSRVGE. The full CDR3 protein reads CASSSYSRVGEAFF.

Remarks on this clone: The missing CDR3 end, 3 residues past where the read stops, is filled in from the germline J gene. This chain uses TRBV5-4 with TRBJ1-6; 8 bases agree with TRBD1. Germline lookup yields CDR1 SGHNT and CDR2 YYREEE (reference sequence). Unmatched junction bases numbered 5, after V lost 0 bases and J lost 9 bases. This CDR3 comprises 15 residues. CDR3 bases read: TGTGCCAGCAGCTTGGGCAACAGGGGGGTTTCACCC. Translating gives CASSLGNRGVSP. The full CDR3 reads CASSLGNRGVSPLHF.

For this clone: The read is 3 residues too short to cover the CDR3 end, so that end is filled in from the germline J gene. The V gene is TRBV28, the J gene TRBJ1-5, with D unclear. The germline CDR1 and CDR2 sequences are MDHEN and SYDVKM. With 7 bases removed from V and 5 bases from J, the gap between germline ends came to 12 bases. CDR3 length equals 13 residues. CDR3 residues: CASIRVWDQPQHF. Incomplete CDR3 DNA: TGTGCCAGCATTAGGGTTTGGGATCAGCCC.

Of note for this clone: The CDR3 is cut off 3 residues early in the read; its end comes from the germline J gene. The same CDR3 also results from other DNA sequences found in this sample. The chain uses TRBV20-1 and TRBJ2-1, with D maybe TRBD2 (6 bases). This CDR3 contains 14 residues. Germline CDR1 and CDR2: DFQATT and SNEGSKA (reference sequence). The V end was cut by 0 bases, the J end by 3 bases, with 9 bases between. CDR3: CSARDLAIYNEQFF. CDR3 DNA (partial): TGCAGTGCTAGAGACCTAGCGATCTACAATGAG.